One and the same sample provided the 3 T cell receptor beta chains below, sequenced in a study of cytomegalovirus exposure and HLA in healthy donors. The PCR was carried out with 60 Vbeta primers and 13 Jbeta primers. Assay: immunoSEQ multiplex PCR; the TCRdb copy retains only in-frame clones and omits some. The sample contains about 100,000 clones, just under 80% of which appear only once. What was sequenced was PBMCs. Receptors originate from a woman in her thirties or forties in good health and CMV-seronegative.

This chain joins TRBV7-2 and TRBJ2-1; 13 bases agree with TRBD2. CDR3 length: 14 residues. Germline CDR1 SGHTA, CDR2 FQGNSA. With V trimmed by 8 bases and J by 3 bases, 1 base remained unmatched. CDR3 region: CASGTSGNYNEQFF. The CDR3 DNA follows: TGTGCCAGCGGGACTAGCGGGAACTACAATGAGCAGTTCTTC.

V usage is TRBV5-1 and J usage is TRBJ2-1; 11 nucleotides line up with TRBD2. This CDR3 has 15 amino acids. V dropped 0 bases and J dropped 7; count of bases not matched to a gene: 3. The germline V gene has CDR1 SGHRS and CDR2 YFSETQ. CDR3 DNA sequence: TGCGCCAGCAGCTTGGTGACTAGCGGGGTAAATGAGCAGTTCTTC. Its protein product is CASSLVTSGVNEQFF.

Details on this clone: The junction and the germline gene differ at one end; a read error may be behind it. This chain joins TRBV7-9 and TRBJ1-1, with D maybe TRBD1 (5 bases). Germline-derived CDR1 and CDR2 are SEHNR and FQNEAQ (reference sequence). The CDR3 runs 12 residues. The CDR3 loop is CSSSLAQGEAFF. The CDR3 region has the DNA TGTTCCAGCAGCTTAGCTCAGGGAGAAGCTTTCTTT.